This is a list of T cell receptor beta chains from one sample in a study of cytomegalovirus exposure and HLA in healthy donors. This table comes from immunoSEQ multiplex PCR, and its TCRdb copy is limited to in-frame clones, with some not included. The data show approximately 140,000 clones, 84% seen once. Specimen: PBMCs. The source of these receptors is a man aged 45-65 years in good health and CMV-seronegative. CDR3s include the opening cysteine and the closing phenylalanine or tryptophan. Fields, in order: V gene, clone size, J gene, D gene, CDR3 length, CDR3 protein, CDR3 DNA. A D gene is named only where the DNA matches it firmly. Expanded clones get a size class; other rows say once, few or many, or leave the size out.

TRBV5-6	NA	TRBJ1-5	NA	13	CASSSGGLEPQHF	TGTGCCAGCAGCTCCGGGGGACTAGAGCCCCAGCATTTT
TRBV5-6	NA	TRBJ2-7	NA	14	CASSLVAGSSEQYF	TGTGCCAGCAGCTTGGTGGCGGGGTCCTCGGAGCAGTACTTC
TRBV9	NA	TRBJ2-3	TRBD1	14	CASSDRTGADTQYF	TGTGCCAGCAGCGATCGGACAGGGGCAGATACGCAGTATTTT
TRBV5-4	NA	TRBJ2-5	TRBD2	17	CASSLGLAGHNRETQYF	TGTGCCAGCAGCCTGGGACTAGCGGGGCATAATAGGGAGACCCAGTACTTC
TRBV9	NA	TRBJ2-1	NA	12	CASSPRGGEQFF	TGTGCCAGCAGCCCCCGGGGAGGTGAGCAGTTCTTC
TRBV2	few	TRBJ2-7	NA	14	CASSDAGGLGEQYF	TGTGCCAGCAGTGATGCCGGGGGGCTGGGCGAGCAGTACTTC
TRBV2	NA	TRBJ1-5	NA	14	CASSGGTRNQPQHF	TGTGCCAGCAGTGGAGGGACACGAAATCAGCCCCAGCATTTT
TRBV11-3	few	TRBJ1-6	NA	13	CASSLGRNSPLHF	TGTGCCAGCAGCTTAGGGAGGAATTCACCCCTCCACTTT
TRBV1	NA	TRBJ2-2	NA	16	CTSSQPSGRLIGELFF	TGCACCAGCAGCCAACCTTCTGGGCGCTTGATCGGGGAGCTGTTTTTT
TRBV30	NA	TRBJ1-2	NA	13	CAWHFFGRYGYTF	TGTGCCTGGCACTTCTTCGGGAGGTATGGCTACACCTTC
TRBV19	NA	TRBJ1-4	NA	15	CASSILRAANEKLFF	TGTGCCAGTAGTATTCTGCGGGCGGCTAATGAAAAACTGTTTTTT
TRBV19	NA	TRBJ1-5	TRBD1	14	CASSFRGRGQPQHF	TGTGCCAGTAGTTTCAGGGGGCGCGGGCAGCCCCAGCATTTT
TRBV6-5	few	TRBJ1-5	TRBD1	11	CASGTDQPQHF	TGTGCCAGTGGGACAGATCAGCCCCAGCATTTT
TRBV7-3	NA	TRBJ2-1	NA	16	CASSLTVGQGDNEQFF	TGTGCCAGCAGCTTAACAGTGGGGCAGGGTGACAATGAGCAGTTCTTC
TRBV6-1	once	TRBJ2-2	NA	16	CASSQGQGTNTGELFF	TGTGCCAGCAGTCAAGGTCAGGGCACGAACACCGGGGAGCTGTTTTTT
TRBV23-1	NA	TRBJ1-5	TRBD1	17	CASSQSGQIACNQPQHF	TGCGCCAGCAGTCAATCGGGACAGATAGCATGCAATCAGCCCCAGCATTTT
TRBV2	NA	TRBJ2-7	TRBD1	15	CASSRDSGLGYEQYF	TGTGCCAGCAGTAGGGACAGTGGACTGGGCTACGAGCAGTACTTC
TRBV19	few	TRBJ2-6	TRBD1	17	CASSIPRTGLEANVLTF	TGTGCCAGTAGTATTCCAAGGACAGGGCTTGAGGCCAACGTCCTGACTTTC
TRBV6-5	NA	TRBJ1-1	TRBD1	14	CASWDRALNTEAFF	TGTGCCAGCTGGGACAGGGCCCTGAACACTGAAGCTTTCTTT
TRBV7-9	NA	TRBJ2-2	NA	16	CASSSIDRSNTGELFF	TGTGCCAGCAGCTCCATCGACAGGTCCAACACCGGGGAGCTGTTTTTT
TRBV6-5	few	TRBJ1-1	NA	14	CASSYSRGGTEAFF	TGTGCCAGCAGTTACTCGAGGGGAGGCACTGAAGCTTTCTTT
TRBV6-5	NA	TRBJ2-7	NA	14	CASSYTQGSYEQYF	TGTGCCAGCAGTTACACTCAGGGATCCTACGAGCAGTACTTC
TRBV4-1	NA	TRBJ2-1	TRBD1	18	CASSRLTLKGQGKDEQFF	TGCGCCAGCAGCCGCCTAACACTGAAGGGACAGGGAAAGGATGAGCAGTTCTTC
TRBV4-1	NA	TRBJ1-5	TRBD1	15	CASSQLQGAGQPQHF	TGCGCCAGCAGCCAATTACAGGGGGCTGGACAGCCCCAGCATTTT
TRBV6-1	few	TRBJ1-5	TRBD1	15	CASSLAGTGDQPQHF	TGTGCCAGCAGTCTAGCCGGGACAGGGGATCAGCCCCAGCATTTT
TRBV2	NA	TRBJ1-5	NA	13	CASSEEAGQPQHF	TGTGCCAGCAGTGAAGAAGCGGGTCAGCCCCAGCATTTT
TRBV4-1	once	TRBJ1-2	TRBD1	16	CASSQDQWDRLYGYTF	TGCGCCAGCAGCCAAGATCAATGGGACAGGTTATATGGCTACACCTTC
TRBV2	NA	TRBJ1-1	NA	14	CASKAGVSDTEAFF	TGTGCCAGCAAGGCGGGGGTATCGGACACTGAAGCTTTCTTT
TRBV15	NA	TRBJ1-5	TRBD1	14	CATSGQDRGKPQHF	TGTGCCACCAGCGGTCAGGACAGGGGGAAGCCCCAGCATTTT
TRBV2	NA	TRBJ1-2	NA	16	CASSLYRGLGDYGYTF	TGTGCCAGCAGTCTATACCGGGGTCTCGGGGACTATGGCTACACCTTC
TRBV5-4	NA	TRBJ1-5	NA	14	CASSLGTENQPQHF	TGTGCCAGCAGCTTGGGGACAGAAAATCAGCCCCAGCATTTT
TRBV10-3	NA	TRBJ1-3	NA	14	CATSTGSSGNTIYF	TGTGCCACATCCACAGGAAGCTCTGGAAACACCATATATTTT
TRBV4-3	NA	TRBJ1-1	NA	13	CATSHRLATEAFF	TGCGCCACCTCACACCGTCTAGCCACTGAAGCTTTCTTT
TRBV6-5	NA	TRBJ2-5	NA	14	CASSSRAGRETQYF	TGTGCCAGCAGTTCCCGGGCGGGCCGAGAGACCCAGTACTTC
TRBV29-1	NA	TRBJ2-7	TRBD1	14	CSVVLDRGYYEQYF	TGCAGCGTTGTACTGGACAGGGGGTACTACGAGCAGTACTTC
TRBV27	NA	TRBJ2-3	NA	14	CASRVGPLTDTQYF	TGTGCCAGCAGGGTGGGGCCCCTCACAGATACGCAGTATTTT
TRBV5-1	once	TRBJ2-7	NA	16	CASSQKEFGSSYEQYF	TGCGCCAGCAGCCAGAAGGAGTTTGGTAGCTCCTACGAGCAGTACTTC
TRBV14	NA	TRBJ2-5	TRBD2	15	CASSPGLAGAETQYF	TGTGCCAGCAGCCCCGGACTAGCGGGGGCAGAGACCCAGTACTTC
TRBV2	NA	TRBJ2-1	TRBD2	14	CASRGGGAFNEQFF	TGTGCCTCCCGGGGGGGAGGAGCGTTCAATGAGCAGTTCTTC
TRBV5-4	NA	TRBJ2-7	TRBD1	16	CASSLGGQGGYYEQYF	TGTGCCAGCAGCTTGGGCGGACAGGGTGGGTATTACGAGCAGTACTTC